This record concerns one TCR beta chain sequence. This CDR3 contains 14 residues. The germline gives CDR1 SGHTA, CDR2 FQGNSA. V was pared by 5 bases and J by 5 bases, with 6 bases of the junction left unmatched. Per the original methods: Amplification from reference gene primers served as the basis for estimated nucleated cell counts. Some clones are missing from TCRdb's copy, which holds only in-frame ones; the method was immunoSEQ multiplex PCR. V, J and clone size are those of that table, while D and trimming were read from the DNA. The data contain under 450,000 clones, 70% to 90% of them singletons. These data come from a study of blood T cell repertoires in COVID-19. As for the study in general: Collection of acute and convalescent COVID-19 samples took place in the United States, Italy and Spain. PBMCs, B-cell-depleted T cells, or T cells were the source of the cDNA or gDNA that made up the material.

Patients of the Seattle cohort, enrolled during active infection, were followed longitudinally. Material: peripheral blood. The V gene is TRBV7-2, the J gene TRBJ2-5; 9 bases match TRBD2. This receptor was obtained from a woman in her forties or fifties with COVID-19, enrolled during active disease. CDR3 sequence (DNA): TGTGCCAGCAGCCATCAGGCGGGGGGGGAGACCCAGTACTTC. It encodes CASSHQAGGETQYF.